The next 26 T cell receptor beta chains were all read from a single sample in a study of T cell changes during pregnancy in multiple sclerosis. Sequencing used immunoSEQ multiplex PCR; TCRdb keeps in-frame clones, though not all of them. The table records under 130,000 clones, roughly 92% of them present only once. The starting material was peripheral blood, obtained after pregnancy. The receptors originated from a female donor with multiple sclerosis, enrolled in a pregnancy study.

The chain joins TRBV18 to TRBJ2-3; 15 nucleotides align to TRBD2. Germline assignment: CDR1 KGHSH and CDR2 LQKENI. V lost 6 bases to trimming and J lost 7 bases; unmatched junction nucleotides: 8. The CDR3 loop spans 16 amino acids. The CDR3 DNA reads as TGTGCCAGCTCCGAGGGACTAGCGGGGGGCTCATATACGCAGTATTTT. It specifies CASSEGLAGGSYTQYF.

The count of this clone is one. The chain couples TRBV6-5 to TRBJ2-7; 7 bases fit TRBD1. Germline V gene sequence: CDR1 MNHEY, CDR2 SVGAGI. The CDR3 covers 14 residues. Trimming cost V 3 bases and J 4 bases; bases outside gene matches: 6. CDR3 in amino acids: CASSYSGTAYEQYF. CDR3 nucleotides: TGTGCCAGCAGTTATTCCGGGACAGCGTACGAGCAGTACTTC.

This chain links TRBV9 with TRBJ2-1; 8 bases agree with TRBD2. CDR3 length equals 17 residues. J lost 6 bases, V lost 3 bases, and 14 bases had no gene match. CDR1 is SGDLS, CDR2 YYNGEE, per germline. The CDR3 is CASSDPLAGGSGNEQFF. CDR3 nucleotides: TGTGCCAGCAGCGACCCCCTTGCGGGGGGTTCGGGCAATGAGCAGTTCTTC.

This chain joins TRBV6-1 and TRBJ1-1; D not certain. CDR1 is MNHNS, CDR2 SASEGT, per germline. The CDR3 spans 14 residues. V shed 2 bases and J shed 1 base, with 8 bases lying between them. CDR3 residues: CASSELAGNTEAFF. The CDR3 DNA follows: TGTGCCAGCAGTGAATTGGCGGGGAACACTGAAGCTTTCTTT.

CDR3 region: CASSPHVDGEGDTQYF. The CDR3 nucleotides read TGTGCCAGCAGCCCCCACGTAGACGGGGAAGGGGATACGCAGTATTTT. The chain carries TRBV5-4 and TRBJ2-3, with D possibly TRBD2 on 5 matching bases. The length of the CDR3 is 16 residues. CDR1 is SGHNT, CDR2 YYREEE, per germline (reference sequence). V lost 4 bases, J lost 6 bases, and 21 bases lay in between.

The V and J genes are TRBV18 and TRBJ2-3; no definite D call. The CDR3 totals 14 residues. Looked up from germline, CDR1 is KGHSH and CDR2 is LQKENI. Trimming pared 3 bases from V and 1 base from J, leaving 8 bases between. This chain's CDR3 is CASSPYTGTDTQYF. CDR3 DNA: TGTGCCAGCTCACCTTACACAGGCACAGATACGCAGTATTTT.

The chain has TRBV19 and TRBJ1-4; D gene ambiguous. The V end was cut by 5 bases, the J end by 0 bases, with 13 bases between. The germline CDR1 and CDR2 sequences are LNHDA and SQIVND (reference sequence). The CDR3 is made up of 16 amino acids. The CDR3 nucleotides read TGTGCCAGTAGTGTGCTGATGCCGGCAACTAATGAAAAACTGTTTTTT. Protein product: CASSVLMPATNEKLFF.

This chain uses TRBV2 with TRBJ2-6, with D possibly matching TRBD1 (6 bases). The CDR3 is 17 residues long. V was trimmed by 7 bases and J by 0 bases, leaving 16 bases between them. Germline V gives CDR1 SNHLY, CDR2 FYNNEI. The CDR3 spells CASTRQVSRSGANVLTF. The CDR3, as DNA: TGTGCCAGCACCCGACAGGTTTCCCGCTCTGGGGCCAACGTCCTGACTTTC.

This chain's CDR3 is CASSSGQGADTQYF. CDR3 nucleotides: TGTGCCAGCAGCTCGGGACAGGGGGCGGATACGCAGTATTTT. The chain couples TRBV7-3 to TRBJ2-3; 12 nucleotides line up with TRBD1. CDR3 length equals 14 residues. CDR1 is SGHTA and CDR2 is FQGTGA in the germline V gene. J gave up 6 bases and V 4 bases, and 2 bases lay outside the gene matches.

The chain couples TRBV7-9 to TRBJ2-5; no clear D. CDR3 size: 12 residues. V lost 3 bases and J 2 bases, leaving 4 bases between the germline ends. Germline CDR1 is SEHNR and CDR2 is FQNEAQ (reference sequence). The chain's CDR3 is CASSLTQETQYF. CDR3 DNA sequence: TGTGCCAGCAGCTTGACACAAGAGACCCAGTACTTC.

J is TRBJ2-5 and V is TRBV18, with 14 bases aligning to TRBD2. CDR3 length equals 18 residues. Germline lookup yields CDR1 KGHSH and CDR2 LQKENI. After removal of 3 bases from V and 5 bases from J, the junction contained 11 bases not matched to a gene. CDR3 DNA sequence: TGTGCCAGCTCACCTCTACCGGGACTAGCGGGGGTCGAGGAGACCCAGTACTTC. Its translation is CASSPLPGLAGVEETQYF. The full variable domain, completed using reference TRBV18 and TRBJ2-5, is NAGVMQNPRHLVRRRGQEARLRCSPMKGHSHVYWYRQLPEEGLKFMVYLQKENIIDESGMPKERFSAEFPKEGPSILRIQQVVRGDSAAYFCASSPLPGLAGVEETQYFGPGTRLLVL.

The CDR3 DNA sequence: TGTGCCAGCACCCGACAGTCTTACAATGAGCAGTTCTTC. Translating it yields CASTRQSYNEQFF. The chain combines TRBV6-5 with TRBJ2-1, with D possibly being TRBD1 (5 bases). V was clipped by 7 bases and J by 4 bases, with 11 bases between them. CDR1 and CDR2 (germline): MNHEY, SVGAGI. The CDR3 length is 13 residues.

The rearrangement uses TRBV11-2 and TRBJ2-5; 12 bases map to TRBD2. The CDR3 spans 15 residues. The trim removed 3 bases at V and 5 bases at J, leaving 4 bases unmatched. Germline assignment: CDR1 SGHAT and CDR2 FQNNGV. CDR3 bases: TGTGCCAGCAGCTTGACTCTAGCGGGGGGGGAGACCCAGTACTTC. Its translation: CASSLTLAGGETQYF.

V gene TRBV5-6 combines with J gene TRBJ2-7; 9 bases map to TRBD1. Trimming cost V 2 bases and J 5 bases; bases outside gene matches: 8. The CDR3 runs 15 residues. Germline assignment: CDR1 SGHDT and CDR2 YYEEEE. In nucleotides, the CDR3 is TGTGCCAGCAGCTTCAGGGGACAGGGTGGCCACGAGCAGTACTTC. Translated, it gives CASSFRGQGGHEQYF.

The chain links TRBV27 to TRBJ1-5, with 8 bases matching TRBD1. Looked up from germline, CDR1 is MNHEY and CDR2 is SMNVEV (reference sequence). This CDR3 is built from 14 residues. V was clipped by 6 bases and J by 6 bases; unmatched bases: 7. This chain's CDR3 is CASSSDRGTQPQHF. CDR3 DNA: TGTGCCAGCAGCTCTGACAGGGGCACTCAGCCCCAGCATTTT.

The chain is built from TRBV7-9 and TRBJ1-2, with unresolved D. The CDR3 is made up of 11 amino acids. V was shortened by 4 bases and J by 8 bases, with 8 bases between the two germline ends. CDR1 and CDR2 (germline): SEHNR, FQNEAQ (reference sequence). CDR3 nucleotide sequence: TGTGCCAGCAGCTCGATAGAAGGCTACACCTTC. It is translated as CASSSIEGYTF.

The chain is built from TRBV9 and TRBJ2-1, with TRBD2 identical over 8 bases. Germline loops: CDR1 SGDLS, CDR2 YYNGEE. Trimming at V came to 0 bases and at J to 7 bases, leaving 9 bases not matched to a gene. The CDR3 consists of 16 residues. This chain's CDR3 is CASSVAGGSGENEQFF. The DNA for the CDR3 is TGTGCCAGCAGCGTAGCGGGGGGTAGCGGGGAAAATGAGCAGTTCTTC. Combining the CDR3 with reference TRBV9 and TRBJ2-1 gives the whole variable domain DSGVTQTPKHLITATGQRVTLRCSPRSGDLSVYWYQQSLDQGLQFLIQYYNGEERAKGNILERFSAQQFPDLHSELNLSSLELGDSALYFCASSVAGGSGENEQFFGPGTRLTVL.

The chain combines TRBV9 with TRBJ2-3, with a weak D call TRBD1 (5 bases). Germline V gene data show CDR1 as SGDLS and CDR2 as YYNGEE. V was clipped by 0 bases and J by 6 bases, with 14 bases between them. The CDR3 is 15 residues long. In DNA form, the CDR3 reads TGTGCCAGCAGCGTAGTATATGACAGTCGGGATACGCAGTATTTT. Translating gives CASSVVYDSRDTQYF.

V and J are TRBV18 and TRBJ2-3, with TRBD2 matching 8 bases. J lost 5 bases, V lost 3 bases, and 13 bases had no gene match. The CDR3 sequence is 17 residues long. The germline V gene encodes CDR1 KGHSH and CDR2 LQKENI. CDR3 in amino acids: CASSPAKVAGTEDTQYF. The CDR3 DNA reads TGTGCCAGCTCACCCGCGAAGGTAGCGGGGACTGAAGATACGCAGTATTTT.

The V and J genes are TRBV7-3 and TRBJ2-1; 13 bases map to TRBD2. This CDR3 is built from 15 residues. With 3 bases clipped from V and 7 bases from J, the junction kept 3 bases outside the gene matches. Germline V gene lookup returns CDR1 SGHTA and CDR2 FQGTGA. Written as DNA, the CDR3 is TGTGCCAGCAGCTTGGGGACTAGCGGGGCGAATGAGCAGTTCTTC. Translating gives CASSLGTSGANEQFF.

The J gene is TRBJ2-7, the V gene TRBV30, with 8 bases matching TRBD1. This CDR3 contains 15 residues. J lost 7 bases, V lost 3 bases, and 14 bases had no gene match. CDR1 and CDR2 (germline): GTSNPN, SVGIG (reference sequence). The CDR3 DNA sequence: TGTGCCTGGAGGATATCGACAGGGGACGCAAGGGAGCAGTACTTC. Amino acids: CAWRISTGDAREQYF.

V usage is TRBV4-1 and J usage is TRBJ2-3, with TRBD2 matching over 10 bases. The CDR3 is 16 amino acids. CDR1 MGHRA and CDR2 YSYEKL come from the germline V gene. Trimming at V came to 4 bases and at J to 3 bases, leaving 7 bases not matched to a gene. In nucleotides, the CDR3 is TGCGCCAGCAGCCTACAGCGGGGGGGGGAGACAGATACGCAGTATTTT. It is translated as CASSLQRGGETDTQYF.

The chain recombines TRBV2 with TRBJ1-2; a weak D match, TRBD1 (5 bases). Germline CDR1 reads SNHLY; CDR2 reads FYNNEI. CDR3 size: 17 residues. V lost 0 bases and J lost 4, with 18 bases in between. The CDR3 loop reads CASSEAGRVGRLYGYTF. CDR3 nucleotides: TGTGCCAGCAGTGAAGCGGGGAGGGTGGGGCGCCTCTATGGCTACACCTTC.

The chain uses TRBV18 and TRBJ1-5; 7 positions match TRBD1. J lost 7 bases, V lost 2 bases, and 5 bases had no gene match. CDR1 and CDR2 from the germline V gene are KGHSH and LQKENI. The CDR3 has 14 amino acids. This chain's CDR3 is CASSPGRGAQPQHF. The CDR3 nucleotides are TGTGCCAGCTCACCAGGCAGGGGGGCCCAGCCCCAGCATTTT.

The chain recombines TRBV5-1 with TRBJ2-5, with a tentative D call TRBD1 (6 bases). V was pared by 3 bases and J by 4 bases, with 13 bases between. The CDR3 has 14 residues. Germline CDR1 and CDR2: SGHRS and YFSETQ. In nucleotides, the CDR3 is TGCGCCAGCAGCTCTACAGGGTCGGGAGAGACCCAGTACTTC. Translation: CASSSTGSGETQYF.

The rearrangement joins TRBV29-1 to TRBJ2-3, with TRBD1 matching 11 bases. V lost 6 bases and J lost 0; bases outside the gene matches: 8. This CDR3 spans 16 amino acids. Germline V CDR1 and CDR2: SQVTM, ANQGSEA. CDR3 loop: CSVARTGGKSTDTQYF. CDR3 in DNA: TGCAGCGTCGCCCGGACAGGGGGCAAGAGCACAGATACGCAGTATTTT.